This record looks at one T cell receptor beta chain sequence and its context. The trim removed 5 bases at V and 5 bases at J, leaving 12 bases unmatched. The germline CDR1 and CDR2 sequences are KGHSH and LQKENI. This CDR3 spans 15 amino acids. The data originate from a study of OX40 agonist ivuxolimab in advanced cancers. Profiled with immunoSEQ multiplex PCR; TCRdb holds only in-frame clones, not every one. Of 100,000 or so clones in the sample, around 90% are singletons; the top ten hold 0.71%. The sequencing used CD4+ or CD8+ T cells sorted from blood, collected in a trial of the OX40 agonist ivuxolimab. This chain links TRBV18 with TRBJ2-7; 7 bases align to TRBD1. This TCR came from an adult with an advanced solid tumor such as melanoma, head and neck, liver or kidney cancer. This CDR3 reads CASSSIRDRSDEQYF. The CDR3 nucleotides are TGTGCCAGCTCATCAATCCGGGACAGAAGCGACGAGCAGTACTTC. Combining the CDR3 with reference TRBV18 and TRBJ2-7 gives the whole variable domain NAGVMQNPRHLVRRRGQEARLRCSPMKGHSHVYWYRQLPEEGLKFMVYLQKENIIDESGMPKERFSAEFPKEGPSILRIQQVVRGDSAAYFCASSSIRDRSDEQYFGPGTRLTVT.